The TCR beta chain under discussion was sequenced for a study of blood T cells in healthy people across ages. Sample-barcoded 5' priming and a J-beta primer mix drove a second PCR of about 6 to 12 cycles. Each CDR3 protein is one row after TCRdb ran MiXCR on the 5' RACE reads. The sample yields about 1.8 million distinct CDR3 sequences, about 50% seen once. The CDR3 is 14 residues long. Germline V gene lookup returns CDR1 MNHEY and CDR2 SVGAGI. V was pared by 0 bases and J by 6 bases, with 11 bases between. The chain combines TRBV6-5 with TRBJ1-2; the D is unclear. Sequencing was performed on blood. The sequence came from a woman in her thirties or forties in good health. Written as DNA, the CDR3 is TGTGCCAGCAGTTACTCGTGGGCCACTAATGGCTACACCTTC. This gives the protein CASSYSWATNGYTF.